This TCR beta chain was identified in a study of T cell repertoires in cytomegalovirus infection. As for the study in general: Evidence of both CMV infection and a matching HLA type came from public TCR beta signatures. Findings and caveats of the study: CMV-specific TCR beta clonotypes restricted by HLA-C were the ones dominating the ex vivo response.

The CDR3 has 14 amino acids. CDR1 and CDR2 from the germline V gene are LNHDA and SQIVND (reference sequence). V shed 5 bases and J shed 5 bases, with 16 bases lying between them. This clonotype came up once. Its antigen remains unidentified. MiXCR, run by TCRdb on the reads, gives a single entry per CDR3 protein. The sample records roughly 100,000 distinct CDR3 sequences, 16% being singletons. The clonotype was recovered from a human donor in good health (CMV status not recorded). Some clones in this sample may be carry-over from other donors' samples. V and J are TRBV19 and TRBJ2-7, with D possibly being TRBD2 (6 bases). Sequenced material: PBMCs. The CDR3 reads CASSLEGFSDEQYF. CDR3 in DNA: TGTGCCAGTAGTCTGGAGGGGTTTTCTGACGAGCAGTACTTC.